What follows describes a single T cell receptor beta chain. Profiled with immunoSEQ multiplex PCR; TCRdb holds only in-frame clones, not every one. The data show roughly 2 million clones, about 95% seen once. This specimen belongs to a study of shared clonotypes between healthy human individuals. Looked up from germline, CDR1 is GTSNPN and CDR2 is SVGIG (reference sequence). The CDR3 contains 13 residues. V was shortened by 2 bases and J by 4 bases, with 11 bases between the two germline ends. From CD4+ cells came CD45RA+ naive and CD45RA-negative memory subsets. The source material was naive CD4+ T cells sorted from blood. Stated subset: CD45RA+ positively selected. The sequence derives from a man aged 18 to 30 in good health. The V and J genes are TRBV30 and TRBJ1-1; the D is unclear. The CDR3 here is CAWSTDKSTEAFF. CDR3 DNA: TGTGCCTGGAGTACAGACAAGTCCACTGAAGCTTTCTTT.